Shown below are 29 T cell receptor beta chains from a single sample sequenced in a study of shared clonotypes between healthy human individuals. Sequencing used immunoSEQ multiplex PCR; TCRdb keeps in-frame clones, though not all of them. The sample lists about 1.5 million clones, around 98% occurring once. The sample consisted of naive CD4+ T cells sorted from blood. Subset noted: CD45RA+ positively selected. These receptors were obtained from a man younger than 45 in good health.

This chain links TRBV4-1 with TRBJ2-4; TRBD1 matches 8 bases. CDR3 length equals 13 residues. Germline CDR1 reads MGHRA; CDR2 reads YSYEKL. Losses at the gene ends were 1 base for V and 9 bases for J; bases not matched to a gene: 2. CDR3 nucleotide sequence: TGCGCCAGCAGCCAAGGGACAGGGATCATTCAGTACTTC. Residues: CASSQGTGIIQYF.

The chain employs TRBV19 and TRBJ2-2; D is undetermined. This CDR3 contains 13 residues. Germline V gene sequence: CDR1 LNHDA, CDR2 SQIVND (reference sequence). This CDR3 is CAVARWGTGELFF. CDR3 bases: TGTGCTGTAGCCCGGTGGGGCACCGGGGAGCTGTTTTTT.

This clone was detected only once. The CDR3 is CASSAEEWYSNQPQHF. As DNA, the CDR3 is TGCGCCAGCAGCGCCGAGGAATGGTATAGCAATCAGCCCCAGCATTTT. V and J are TRBV10-2 and TRBJ1-5, with unresolved D. In germline, CDR1 is WSHSY, CDR2 SAAADI. The germline V and J ends were trimmed by 6 bases and 0 bases, with 15 bases remaining between them. This CDR3 has 16 residues.

This clone has a single count. The V call is TRBV18, the J call TRBJ2-5; 10 bases line up with TRBD1. The CDR3 sequence is 14 residues long. The V gene end was trimmed by 3 bases and the J gene end by 5 bases; junction bases not matched to a gene: 3. CDR1 and CDR2 from the germline V gene are KGHSH and LQKENI. This CDR3 is CASSPRTGGETQYF. Written as DNA, the CDR3 is TGTGCCAGCTCACCTAGGACAGGGGGGGAGACCCAGTACTTC.

The V call is TRBV11-2, the J call TRBJ2-1; 7 nucleotides align to TRBD1. CDR1 and CDR2 (germline): SGHAT, FQNNGV. Unmatched junction bases numbered 9, after V lost 4 bases and J lost 6 bases. This CDR3 contains 15 residues. The CDR3 DNA follows: TGTGCCAGCAGCTCCAGGGGGTCCCGGGGCAATGAGCAGTTCTTC. It specifies CASSSRGSRGNEQFF.

The chain combines TRBV11-2 with TRBJ1-2; tentatively, D is TRBD1 (5 bases). With 5 bases removed from V and 3 bases from J, the gap between germline ends came to 16 bases. CDR3 length: 15 amino acids. In germline, CDR1 is SGHAT, CDR2 FQNNGV. CDR3 DNA: TGTGCCAGCAGCGCCATTGCGGGGACGGACTATGGCTACACCTTC. Translating it yields CASSAIAGTDYGYTF.

The rearrangement links TRBV5-4 to TRBJ1-2; possible D gene TRBD1, 6 bases. CDR1 is SGHNT, CDR2 YYREEE, per germline (reference sequence). The CDR3 is made up of 17 amino acids. Between the trimmed V and J ends, which lost 1 base and 4 bases, there was a span of 20 bases. CDR3 loop: CASSLSPTGKGFYGYTF. The CDR3 nucleotides read TGTGCCAGCAGCTTGTCCCCAACAGGGAAGGGATTCTATGGCTACACCTTC.

The CDR3 is CASSLRGSGFGNEQYF. The CDR3, as DNA: TGTGCCAGCAGCCTACGAGGGAGCGGATTCGGGAACGAGCAGTACTTC. This chain joins TRBV9 and TRBJ2-7; weak D call: TRBD2 (5 bases). Trimming removed 4 bases from V and 5 bases from J, with 22 bases in between. This CDR3 region has 16 residues. Germline V lookup: CDR1 SGDLS, CDR2 YYNGEE. Full variable domain (rest looked up from reference TRBV9 and TRBJ2-7): DSGVTQTPKHLITATGQRVTLRCSPRSGDLSVYWYQQSLDQGLQFLIQYYNGEERAKGNILERFSAQQFPDLHSELNLSSLELGDSALYFCASSLRGSGFGNEQYFGPGTRLTVT.

Worth noting for this clone: The identical CDR3 is also encoded by other nucleotide sequences in the sample. V and J are TRBV5-1 and TRBJ2-7; 9 nucleotides match TRBD1. The V gene's germline CDR1 is SGHRS and CDR2 YFSETQ. The CDR3 is made up of 14 amino acids. Unmatched junction bases numbered 2, after V lost 0 bases and J lost 4 bases. CDR3 amino acids: CASSLGDRAYEQYF. CDR3 coding DNA: TGCGCCAGCAGCTTGGGGGACAGGGCTTACGAGCAGTACTTC.

This chain joins TRBV4-1 and TRBJ2-7; D unresolved. Germline loops: CDR1 MGHRA, CDR2 YSYEKL. This CDR3 has 16 amino acids. Trimming removed 1 base from V and 5 bases from J, with 18 bases in between. CDR3 bases: TGCGCCAGCAGCCAAGTTTTCTGGCCGACCGGCAACGAGCAGTACTTC. It yields the protein CASSQVFWPTGNEQYF.

This rearrangement joins TRBV2 to TRBJ1-1; a possible D gene is TRBD1 (6 bases). Germline V lookup: CDR1 SNHLY, CDR2 FYNNEI. The ends were cut back, 7 bases at V and 4 bases at J, with 13 bases in the middle. CDR3 length: 13 residues. The CDR3 is CASTQNRATEAFF. In DNA, the CDR3 is TGTGCCAGCACCCAAAACAGGGCCACTGAAGCTTTCTTT.

This chain's CDR3 is CASSLGPIQETQYF. The CDR3 bases are TGCGCCAGCAGCTTGGGGCCGATCCAAGAGACCCAGTACTTC. The chain is built from TRBV5-1 and TRBJ2-5; D unclear. With 0 bases removed from V and 1 base from J, the gap between germline ends came to 7 bases. Germline-derived CDR1 and CDR2 are SGHRS and YFSETQ. There are 14 residues in the CDR3.

The V and J genes are TRBV6-6 and TRBJ1-2, with D unresolved. V shed 10 bases and J shed 4 bases, with 13 bases lying between them. The CDR3 contains 12 residues. Looked up from germline, CDR1 is MNHNY and CDR2 is SVGAGI (reference sequence). As DNA, the CDR3 is TGTGCCACCCAATTTAGGGCCTATGGCTACACCTTC. Protein product: CATQFRAYGYTF.

The CDR3 is CASSDGDYNEQFF. CDR3 sequence (DNA): TGTGCCAGCAGTGATGGGGACTACAATGAGCAGTTCTTC. The chain recombines TRBV25-1 with TRBJ2-1; D gene uncertain. The CDR3 sequence is 13 residues long. Germline V gene lookup returns CDR1 MGHDK and CDR2 SYGVNS. V lost 3 bases to trimming and J lost 3 bases, with 6 bases between them.

The chain recombines TRBV11-2 with TRBJ2-7; D is unclear. The CDR3 has 14 amino acids. Germline loops: CDR1 SGHAT, CDR2 FQNNGV. Trimming pared 1 base from V and 3 bases from J, leaving 10 bases between. The CDR3 protein is CASSLVDLYYEQYF. CDR3 sequence (DNA): TGTGCCAGCAGCTTAGTAGACCTCTACTACGAGCAGTACTTC.

Notes on this clone: Other DNA sequences in this sample translate to the same CDR3. J is TRBJ1-2 and V is TRBV5-1; D gene uncertain. This CDR3 is 11 amino acids long. Germline CDR1 is SGHRS and CDR2 is YFSETQ. Trimming stripped 4 bases from V and 8 bases from J, with 9 bases between. This CDR3 is CASSLGSGYTF. In DNA form, the CDR3 reads TGCGCCAGCAGCCTCGGGTCGGGCTACACCTTC.

This chain joins TRBV7-6 and TRBJ2-1; 14 bases align to TRBD2. V lost 3 bases, J lost 8 bases, and 6 bases stayed unmatched. The CDR3 totals 16 residues. The germline gives CDR1 SGHVS, CDR2 FNYEAQ. Here the CDR3 DNA reads TGTGCCAGCAGCTTCGCGACTAGCGGGAGGGGAGATGAGCAGTTCTTC. Residues: CASSFATSGRGDEQFF.

This chain links TRBV28 with TRBJ1-2; D unclear. Germline CDR1 and CDR2: MDHEN and SYDVKM. The V gene lost 5 bases and the J gene lost 5 bases, with 6 bases spanning the gap. This CDR3 spans 11 amino acids. This CDR3 is CASSREYGYTF. Here the CDR3 DNA reads TGTGCCAGCAGTCGCGAATATGGCTACACCTTC.

J is TRBJ2-1 and V is TRBV7-9; D gene uncertain. Per germline, CDR1 SEHNR and CDR2 FQNEAQ (reference sequence). Trimming took 2 bases from V and 0 from J, leaving 11 bases between them. The CDR3 totals 16 residues. The CDR3 is CASSLTGKSSYNEQFF. The CDR3, as DNA: TGTGCCAGCAGCTTAACGGGTAAGAGCTCCTACAATGAGCAGTTCTTC.

This rearrangement joins TRBV5-1 to TRBJ1-5; D possibly corresponds to TRBD1 (6 bases). Germline V gene lookup returns CDR1 SGHRS and CDR2 YFSETQ. The CDR3 runs 15 residues. The V end lost 4 bases, the J end lost 4 bases, and 15 bases lay between the germline ends. The CDR3 sequence is CASSQDPGTNQPQHF. The CDR3 DNA reads TGCGCCAGCAGCCAGGACCCCGGGACAAATCAGCCCCAGCATTTT.

The genes are TRBV25-1 and TRBJ2-3; 8 bases line up with TRBD2. This CDR3 has 15 amino acids. The ends lost 6 bases at V and 4 bases at J; junction bases unmatched: 9. CDR1 and CDR2 from the germline V gene are MGHDK and SYGVNS. CDR3 DNA: TGTGCCAGCAGCCCACTAGCGGAGAGGGCAGATACGCAGTATTTT. Its translation: CASSPLAERADTQYF. The full variable domain, with the rest looked up from reference TRBV25-1 and TRBJ2-3, is EADIYQTPRYLVIGTGKKITLECSQTMGHDKMYWYQQDPGMELHLIHYSYGVNSTEKGDLSSESTVSRIRTEHFPLTLESARPSHTSQYLCASSPLAERADTQYFGPGTRLTVL.

This clone occurred once. The chain uses TRBV12-5 and TRBJ2-1; D is uncertain. Trimming left V 5 bases short and J 15 bases short, with 14 bases between. Germline V gives CDR1 LGHNT, CDR2 FRNRAP. The CDR3 consists of 11 residues. The CDR3 here is CASGNGPLWFF. CDR3 nucleotides: TGTGCTAGTGGTAACGGACCCCTATGGTTCTTC.

The DNA of the CDR3 is TGTGCCAGCTCACAAAATTTGGGACAGGGAAACCAAGAGACCCAGTACTTC. It encodes CASSQNLGQGNQETQYF. The gene calls are TRBV18 and TRBJ2-5; 9 nucleotides agree with TRBD1. CDR3 length equals 17 residues. Germline V gene lookup returns CDR1 KGHSH and CDR2 LQKENI. The V segment lost 4 bases and the J segment 0 bases; nucleotides outside the gene matches: 9. Filled out from reference TRBV18 and TRBJ2-5, the complete variable domain reads NAGVMQNPRHLVRRRGQEARLRCSPMKGHSHVYWYRQLPEEGLKFMVYLQKENIIDESGMPKERFSAEFPKEGPSILRIQQVVRGDSAAYFCASSQNLGQGNQETQYFGPGTRLLVL.

The CDR3 sequence is CASSLAGSQAYYGYTF. Here the CDR3 DNA reads TGTGCCAGCAGCTTAGCAGGGTCCCAAGCCTACTATGGCTACACCTTC. The rearrangement uses TRBV7-9 and TRBJ1-2; D gene unclear. The germline CDR1 and CDR2 sequences are SEHNR and FQNEAQ (reference sequence). Trimming removed 0 bases from V and 3 bases from J, with 14 bases in between. CDR3 length: 16 amino acids. Using reference TRBV7-9 and TRBJ1-2 for the parts outside the CDR3, the full variable domain is DTGVSQNPRHKITKRGQNVTFRCDPISEHNRLYWYRQTLGQGPEFLTYFQNEAQLEKSRLLSDRFSAERPKGSFSTLEIQRTEQGDSAMYLCASSLAGSQAYYGYTFGSGTRLTVV.

J is TRBJ2-3 and V is TRBV5-1; 7 bases fit TRBD2. This CDR3 spans 14 amino acids. With 3 bases clipped from V and 5 bases from J, the junction kept 6 bases outside the gene matches. From germline, CDR1 is SGHRS and CDR2 YFSETQ. The CDR3 bases are TGCGCCAGCAGCTGGGGACGCGGGGGAGATACGCAGTATTTT. Translating it yields CASSWGRGGDTQYF.

The chain recombines TRBV7-8 with TRBJ1-1; D gene uncertain. Trimming cost V 0 bases and J 1 base, with 3 bases left between them. The CDR3 consists of 13 residues. Germline V lookup: CDR1 SGHVS, CDR2 FQNEAQ. In nucleotides, the CDR3 is TGTGCCAGCAGCTTAGCGCGGAACACTGAAGCTTTCTTT. Translation: CASSLARNTEAFF.

The chain couples TRBV11-2 to TRBJ2-1; 9 nucleotides line up with TRBD2. In germline, CDR1 is SGHAT, CDR2 FQNNGV. The CDR3 runs to 17 residues. The V gene end was trimmed by 2 bases and the J gene end by 0 bases; junction bases not matched to a gene: 5. CDR3 coding DNA: TGTGCCAGCAGCTTATTCGGTAGCGGGAGCTCCTACAATGAGCAGTTCTTC. It is translated as CASSLFGSGSSYNEQFF.

The chain links TRBV18 to TRBJ2-2; no reliable D call. The V end lost 3 bases, the J end lost 4 bases, and 21 bases lay between the germline ends. This CDR3 contains 18 residues. CDR1 and CDR2 from the germline V gene are KGHSH and LQKENI. The CDR3 sequence is CASSPLLVLVPFTGELFF. In DNA form, the CDR3 reads TGTGCCAGCTCACCCTTGCTCGTCCTAGTCCCTTTCACCGGGGAGCTGTTTTTT.

The chain uses TRBV7-8 and TRBJ2-7; D perhaps matches TRBD1 (5 bases). Germline V CDR1 and CDR2: SGHVS, FQNEAQ. The length of the CDR3 is 18 residues. Trimming shortened V by 2 bases and J by 1 base, and 21 bases separated the two germline ends. DNA of the CDR3: TGTGCCAGCAGCTTAACTTTTCGGCACGCAGGGATATCCTACGAGCAGTACTTC. Its protein product is CASSLTFRHAGISYEQYF.